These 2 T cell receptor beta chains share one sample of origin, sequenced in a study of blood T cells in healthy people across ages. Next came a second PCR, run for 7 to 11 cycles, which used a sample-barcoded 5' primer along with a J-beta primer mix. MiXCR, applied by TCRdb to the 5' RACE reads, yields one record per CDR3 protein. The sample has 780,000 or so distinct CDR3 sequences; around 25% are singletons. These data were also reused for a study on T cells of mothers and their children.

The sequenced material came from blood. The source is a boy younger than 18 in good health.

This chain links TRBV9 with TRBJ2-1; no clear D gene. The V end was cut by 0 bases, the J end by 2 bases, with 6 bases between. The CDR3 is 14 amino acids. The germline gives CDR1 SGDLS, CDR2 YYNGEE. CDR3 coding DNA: TGTGCCAGCAGCGTAGGGGGAACCTACAATGAGCAGTTCTTC. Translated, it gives CASSVGGTYNEQFF.

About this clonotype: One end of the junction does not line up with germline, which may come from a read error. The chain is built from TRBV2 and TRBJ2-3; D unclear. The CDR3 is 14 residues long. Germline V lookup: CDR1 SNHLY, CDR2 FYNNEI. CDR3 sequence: CASSVNRITDTQYF. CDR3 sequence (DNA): TGTGCCAGCAGTGTGAACAGAATCACAGACACGCAGTATTTT.